This T cell receptor beta chain was profiled in a study of blood T cell repertoires in COVID-19. In the study overall: The United States, Italy and Spain provided the acute and convalescent COVID-19 samples.

Profiled with immunoSEQ multiplex PCR; TCRdb holds only in-frame clones, not every one. The data hold 250,000 or so clones, with 80% to 90% observed a single time. This clone turned up a few times. Germline CDR1 is SGDLS and CDR2 is YYNGEE. V lost 2 bases and J lost 3; bases outside the gene matches: 2. CDR3 size: 14 residues. V gene TRBV9 combines with J gene TRBJ1-5; 7 bases are a match to TRBD1. Sample: PBMCs or T cells enriched from blood (not recorded which). This TCR was recovered from a woman between 45 and 60 years old who had recovered from COVID-19. CDR3 amino acids: CASSVTGDNQPQHF. As DNA, the CDR3 is TGTGCCAGCAGCGTCACAGGGGACAATCAGCCCCAGCATTTT. The whole variable domain, filled in from reference TRBV9 and TRBJ1-5, reads DSGVTQTPKHLITATGQRVTLRCSPRSGDLSVYWYQQSLDQGLQFLIQYYNGEERAKGNILERFSAQQFPDLHSELNLSSLELGDSALYFCASSVTGDNQPQHFGDGTRLSIL.